The rows below give T cell receptor beta chains drawn from one sample of a study of blood T cells in healthy people across ages. One entry per CDR3 protein, called by TCRdb with MiXCR from the 5' RACE reads. Among approximately 1,100,000 distinct CDR3 sequences listed, 35% to 55% were seen once. The sample consisted of blood. Receptor source: a woman aged 55-69 years in good health. CDR3s include the opening cysteine and the closing phenylalanine or tryptophan. A D gene is named only where the DNA matches it firmly. Size tells how often a clone was seen (once, few, many) or the class of an expanded clone, and some rows leave it out.

size	V	D	J	DNA	CDR3
.	TRBV12-3/TRBV12-4	TRBD2	TRBJ2-1	TGTGCCAGCACACCCAGCGGGAGACAGAATGAGCAGTTCTTC	CASTPSGRQNEQFF
few	TRBV12-5	.	TRBJ2-3	TGTGCTAGTGGTTTGACACACGACTCCACAGATACGCAGTATTTT	CASGLTHDSTDTQYF
.	TRBV20-1	.	TRBJ2-7	TGCAGTGCTAGAGACCCCAGGGACAATGAGCAGTACTTC	CSARDPRDNEQYF
.	TRBV6-5	.	TRBJ2-7	TGTGCCAGCAGTTCCGGACTCGGATACGAGCAGTACTTC	CASSSGLGYEQYF
.	TRBV10-3	.	TRBJ2-5	TGTGCCATCAGTGAGTCGGAACTAGCTCTCAAGGCCCAGTACTTC	CAISESELALKAQYF
.	TRBV28	TRBD2	TRBJ2-3	TGTGCCAGCACTAGGGGGGGGCTAGCGGGGACGAGGACGCAGTATTTT	CASTRGGLAGTRTQYF
.	TRBV6-6	TRBD2	TRBJ2-7	TGTGCCAGCCACGCGACTAGCGGGAGTTCCTACGAGCAGTACTTC	CASHATSGSSYEQYF
.	TRBV7-9	TRBD2	TRBJ2-7	TGTGCCAGCAGCTTACCCCTAGCGGGAGGGGACGAGCAGTACTTC	CASSLPLAGGDEQYF
.	TRBV20-1	.	TRBJ1-5	TGCAGTGCTAGATCCGATAATAGCAATCAGCCCCAGCATTTT	CSARSDNSNQPQHF
few	TRBV4-2	TRBD2	TRBJ2-3	TGTGCCAGCAGCCCCGACCCCACCGGGACTAGCGCCACAGATACGCAGTATTTT	CASSPDPTGTSATDTQYF
.	TRBV5-1	.	TRBJ1-4	TGCGCCAGCAGCCCGTTAAGTGACAGATATAATGAAAAACTGTTTTTT	CASSPLSDRYNEKLFF
.	TRBV6-2/TRBV6-3	.	TRBJ2-7	TGTGTCAGCAATCCGGGCAGCCATGCCTACGAGCAGTACTTC	CVSNPGSHAYEQYF
.	TRBV6-6	.	TRBJ2-3	TGTGCCAGCAGCCAGTATGAAGATACGCAGTATTTT	CASSQYEDTQYF
.	TRBV3-1	.	TRBJ2-6	TGTGCCAGCATGCGGGCTGGGGCCAACATCCTGACTTTC	CASMRAGANILTF
few	TRBV6-5	TRBD2	TRBJ2-2	TGTGCCAGCACCCCGACTAGCGTAACGAACACCGGGGAGCTGTTTTTT	CASTPTSVTNTGELFF
few	TRBV7-9	.	TRBJ2-5	TGTGCCAGCAGCTTAGGGGTGGACGGTGAGACCCAGTACTTC	CASSLGVDGETQYF
few	TRBV10-3	TRBD2	TRBJ2-1	TGTGCCATCAGAGACCTTAGCGGGGATAATTACAATGAGCAGTTCTTC	CAIRDLSGDNYNEQFF
.	TRBV6-1	.	TRBJ2-7	TGTGCCAGCACCCCCGACAGAGTCGAGCAGTACTTC	CASTPDRVEQYF
.	TRBV6-1	.	TRBJ2-5	TGTGCCAGCAGTGAAGTATGGGCAGGGGTACAGACCCAGTACTTC	CASSEVWAGVQTQYF
once	TRBV20-1	.	TRBJ2-1	TGCAGTGCCCAGGGTAGACACAATGAGCAGTTCTTC	CSAQGRHNEQFF
.	TRBV4-2	.	TRBJ2-7	TGTGCCAGCAGCCAAGATCCAGGCGGTGAGCAGTACTTC	CASSQDPGGEQYF
.	TRBV11-1	.	TRBJ1-4	TGTGCCAGCAGCTTTCGACCAGGGGCTAATGAAAAACTGTTTTTT	CASSFRPGANEKLFF
.	TRBV10-3	TRBD2	TRBJ2-3	TGTGCCATCAGTGAGTCCTTAGCGGGAGCGACAGATACGCAGTATTTT	CAISESLAGATDTQYF
.	TRBV7-2	TRBD2	TRBJ2-1	TGTGCCAGCAGCTTAGACTCCAAAACTAGCGGGAGGACCTACAATGAGCAGTTCTTC	CASSLDSKTSGRTYNEQFF
.	TRBV3-1	TRBD2	TRBJ2-3	TGTGCCAGCAGCCAAGAGGCTAGCGGGAGTGCAGATACGCAGTATTTT	CASSQEASGSADTQYF
.	TRBV2	.	TRBJ1-2	TGTGCCAGCTCCGACGGGTACTATGGCTACACCTTC	CASSDGYYGYTF
few	TRBV5-1	.	TRBJ2-3	TGCGCCAGCAGCGAGCGGAGCACTAGCACAGATACGCAGTATTTT	CASSERSTSTDTQYF
.	TRBV6-5	.	TRBJ2-7	TGTGCCAGCAGTGGGGACGGGTTCTACGAGCAGTACTTC	CASSGDGFYEQYF
.	TRBV20-1	TRBD2	TRBJ2-1	TGCAGTGCTAAGACTAGCGGGGGCCGAACCTACAATGAGCAGTTCTTC	CSAKTSGGRTYNEQFF
few	TRBV24-1	.	TRBJ2-1	TGTGCCACCAGTGGACCGGCCTCCTACAATGAGCAGTTCTTC	CATSGPASYNEQFF
.	TRBV9	.	TRBJ2-7	TGTGCCAGCAGCGTAGGCCTGGAAAACTACGAGCAGTACTTC	CASSVGLENYEQYF
.	TRBV15	TRBD2	TRBJ2-7	TGTGCCACCAGCAGAGGGACTAGCGGGGGCTACGAGCAGTACTTC	CATSRGTSGGYEQYF
few	TRBV5-1	.	TRBJ2-1	TGCGCCAGCAGCCACTTTCGCGGGGCTACCTACAATGAGCAGTTCTTC	CASSHFRGATYNEQFF
few	TRBV12-3/TRBV12-4	TRBD2	TRBJ2-2	TGTGCCAGCAGTCTCAACGGGAGGGTCACCGGGGAGCTGTTTTTT	CASSLNGRVTGELFF
.	TRBV7-9	TRBD2	TRBJ2-1	TGTGCCAGCAGCTTAGAGGGGACTACCAACAATGAGCAGTTCTTC	CASSLEGTTNNEQFF
.	TRBV3-1	.	TRBJ2-3	TGTGCCAGCAGCCAGGCAGCGGGACAGAGGTCAGATACGCAGTATTTT	CASSQAAGQRSDTQYF